A single sample is the source of the 11 T cell receptor beta chains below, sequenced in a study of blood T cell repertoires in COVID-19. Produced via immunoSEQ multiplex PCR; TCRdb's table is partial and in-frame only. Of some 250,000 clones in the sample, roughly 88% were seen once. The sample comprised peripheral blood. The receptors originated from a man aged 35-49 years with acute or convalescent COVID-19.

V and J are TRBV6-5 and TRBJ1-2, with 8 bases aligning to TRBD1. The CDR3 consists of 13 residues. The J segment lost 2 bases and the V segment lost 6 bases, leaving 2 bases of the junction unmatched. CDR1 and CDR2 from the germline V gene are MNHEY and SVGAGI. CDR3 DNA: TGTGCCAGCAGACAGGGGGTCAACTATGGCTACACCTTC. The encoded protein is CASRQGVNYGYTF.

This chain links TRBV4-2 with TRBJ1-6; D is perhaps TRBD1 (6 bases). The CDR3 consists of 15 residues. Trimming left V 1 base short and J 5 bases short, with 9 bases between. The germline V gene has CDR1 LGHNA and CDR2 YNFKEQ. CDR3 sequence: CASSQAGQDNSPLHF. In DNA form, the CDR3 reads TGTGCCAGCAGCCAAGCGGGACAAGATAATTCACCCCTCCACTTT.

In its sample, this clone was seen once. The chain combines TRBV28 with TRBJ1-2, with a possible D match to TRBD1 (6 bases). The V end was cut by 4 bases, the J end by 7 bases, with 10 bases between. The germline CDR1 and CDR2 sequences are MDHEN and SYDVKM. The CDR3 is 12 amino acids. The CDR3, as DNA: TGTGCCAGCAGTTCAGGGGTTGGTGGCTACACCTTC. Translation: CASSSGVGGYTF.

The chain joins TRBV7-2 to TRBJ1-2; 8 bases agree with TRBD1. The CDR3 covers 15 residues. The junction had 12 bases not matched to a gene; V was cut back by 4 bases and J by 8 bases. Germline V gives CDR1 SGHTA, CDR2 FQGNSA. CDR3 coding DNA: TGTGCCAGCAGCTCCAGACAGGGGCGGGTTTCAGGCTACACCTTC. Its translation is CASSSRQGRVSGYTF.

V is TRBV25-1 and J is TRBJ1-1; 7 nucleotides align to TRBD1. The length of the CDR3 is 17 residues. Losses at the gene ends were 4 bases for V and 2 bases for J; bases not matched to a gene: 13. CDR1 MGHDK and CDR2 SYGVNS come from the germline V gene. The CDR3 nucleotides are TGTGCCAGCAGTGTTAGGGGGCATACGGACCTTAACACTGAAGCTTTCTTT. This gives the protein CASSVRGHTDLNTEAFF.

V usage is TRBV3-1 (or the pseudogene TRBV3-2) and J usage is TRBJ1-1; D possibly corresponds to TRBD1 (5 bases). CDR1 is LGHDT, CDR2 YNNKEL, per germline (reference sequence). Trimming took off 2 bases at V and 2 bases at J, with 9 bases between the two ends. The CDR3 contains 14 residues. The CDR3 spells CASSQRQFNTEAFF. The CDR3 DNA reads as TGTGCCAGCAGCCAAAGACAGTTCAACACTGAAGCTTTCTTT.

Here the CDR3 DNA reads TGTGCCAGCAGCCAATCGATTAGCGCTGGGGGGGAGCTGTTTTTT. This codes for CASSQSISAGGELFF. The genes are TRBV3-1 (or the pseudogene TRBV3-2) and TRBJ2-2, with a weak D call TRBD2 (5 bases). The germline CDR1 and CDR2 sequences are LGHDT and YNNKEL (reference sequence). The CDR3 covers 15 residues. V lost 2 bases and J lost 8, with 15 bases in between.

The chain links TRBV5-1 to TRBJ2-7; 7 bases are a match to TRBD1. CDR1 is SGHRS and CDR2 is YFSETQ in the germline V gene. CDR3 length: 16 amino acids. J was trimmed by 3 bases and V by 0 bases; bases with no gene match: 9. The CDR3 spells CASSLEPQGPGYEQYF. CDR3 coding DNA: TGCGCCAGCAGCTTGGAACCACAGGGGCCGGGCTACGAGCAGTACTTC.

The gene calls are TRBV5-1 and TRBJ1-2; perhaps TRBD1 as D (5 bases). The V and J ends lost 0 bases and 2 bases respectively, with 11 bases between them. The germline V gene encodes CDR1 SGHRS and CDR2 YFSETQ. The CDR3 consists of 15 residues. Here the CDR3 reads CASSLEVAGNYGYTF. CDR3 in DNA: TGCGCCAGCAGCTTGGAAGTCGCAGGGAACTATGGCTACACCTTC.

This rearrangement joins TRBV7-9 to TRBJ2-7, with TRBD2 as a possible D gene (6 bases). The V and J ends lost 3 bases and 3 bases respectively, with 15 bases between them. The CDR3 is made up of 15 amino acids. Germline V gives CDR1 SEHNR, CDR2 FQNEAQ (reference sequence). CDR3 residues: CASSLGLASIYEQYF. The CDR3, as DNA: TGTGCCAGCAGCTTGGGCCTAGCGAGTATCTACGAGCAGTACTTC.

The gene calls are TRBV3-1 (or the pseudogene TRBV3-2) and TRBJ2-7; a possible D gene is TRBD1 (6 bases). Trimming left V 3 bases short and J 4 bases short, with 13 bases between. The CDR3 sequence is 14 residues long. Looked up from germline, CDR1 is LGHDT and CDR2 is YNNKEL (reference sequence). CDR3 DNA: TGTGCCAGCAGCCAGATTACAGGGTCGTACGAGCAGTACTTC. Encoded protein: CASSQITGSYEQYF.